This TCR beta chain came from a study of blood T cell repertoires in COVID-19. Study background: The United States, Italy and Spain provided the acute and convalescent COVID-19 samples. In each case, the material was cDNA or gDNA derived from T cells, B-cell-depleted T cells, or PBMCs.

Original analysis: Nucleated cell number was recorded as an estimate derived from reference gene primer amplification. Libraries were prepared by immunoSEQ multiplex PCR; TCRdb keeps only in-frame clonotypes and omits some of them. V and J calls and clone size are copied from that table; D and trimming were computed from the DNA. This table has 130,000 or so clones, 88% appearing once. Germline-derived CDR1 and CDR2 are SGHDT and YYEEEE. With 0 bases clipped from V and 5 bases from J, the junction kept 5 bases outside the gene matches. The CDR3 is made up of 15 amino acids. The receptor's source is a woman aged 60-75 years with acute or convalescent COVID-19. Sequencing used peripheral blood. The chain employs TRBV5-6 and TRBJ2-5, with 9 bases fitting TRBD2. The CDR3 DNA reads TGTGCCAGCAGCTTGGGCGGGGGGGCCTTGGAGACCCAGTACTTC. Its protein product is CASSLGGGALETQYF.